The 19 T cell receptor beta chains below all came from one sample that was sequenced in a study of T cell responses to AZD1222 COVID-19 vaccine. Clones were read by immunoSEQ multiplex PCR, and TCRdb kept only the in-frame ones, dropping some. Of more than 90,000 clones in the sample, 85% to 90% are singletons; the top ten hold more than 15%. The specimen comprised peripheral blood, sampled 28 days after the second AZD1222 dose. The receptors were gathered from an adult who received the AZD1222 COVID-19 vaccine.

The chain couples TRBV29-1 to TRBJ1-1; TRBD1 matches 7 bases. V was clipped by 7 bases and J by 4 bases; unmatched bases: 3. This CDR3 spans 11 amino acids. In germline, CDR1 is SQVTM, CDR2 ANQGSEA. The CDR3 sequence is CSADRATEAFF. CDR3 DNA sequence: TGCAGCGCTGACAGGGCCACTGAAGCTTTCTTT.

As to this clone: One end of the junction does not line up with germline, which may come from a read error. The chain recombines TRBV12-3 or TRBV12-4 with TRBJ1-5; unclear D gene. The CDR3 is made up of 13 amino acids. This CDR3 is CASSLARNQPQHF. CDR3 DNA sequence: TGTGCCAGCAGTCTAGCTCGAAATCAGCCCCAGCATTTT.

This clone was counted a few times. J is TRBJ1-4 and V is TRBV5-1; D is perhaps TRBD1 (5 bases). Germline V gives CDR1 SGHRS, CDR2 YFSETQ. The CDR3 runs to 14 residues. Trimming stripped 4 bases from V and 4 bases from J, with 11 bases between. CDR3: CASSPRGGNEKLFF. For the CDR3, the DNA is TGCGCCAGCAGCCCGAGGGGTGGTAATGAAAAACTGTTTTTT.

V and J are TRBV6-5 and TRBJ1-5, with D perhaps matching TRBD1 (5 bases). V was cut by 4 bases and J by 2 bases, with 15 bases left in between. Germline CDR1 is MNHEY and CDR2 is SVGAGI. The CDR3 contains 16 residues. Written as DNA, the CDR3 is TGTGCCAGCAGTTCTACGGCAGGGTGGGGCAATCAGCCCCAGCATTTT. It is translated as CASSSTAGWGNQPQHF.

The chain combines TRBV6-6 with TRBJ2-1; TRBD1 might be the D (5 bases). Germline CDR1 is MNHNY and CDR2 is SVGAGI (reference sequence). The length of the CDR3 is 12 residues. V gave up 4 bases and J gave up 12 bases, with 13 bases separating them. The CDR3: CASSLGVQRQFF. Written as DNA, the CDR3 is TGTGCCAGCAGTTTAGGGGTTCAAAGGCAGTTCTTC.

This sequence joins TRBV18 and TRBJ1-2; possible D gene TRBD1, 5 bases. CDR1 and CDR2 (germline): KGHSH, LQKENI. Trimming left V 3 bases short and J 3 bases short, with 8 bases between. This CDR3 is built from 13 residues. The CDR3 nucleotides are TGTGCCAGCTCACCTGGGACCGACTATGGCTACACCTTC. The encoded protein is CASSPGTDYGYTF. Based on the CDR3 plus reference TRBV18 and TRBJ1-2, the full variable domain is NAGVMQNPRHLVRRRGQEARLRCSPMKGHSHVYWYRQLPEEGLKFMVYLQKENIIDESGMPKERFSAEFPKEGPSILRIQQVVRGDSAAYFCASSPGTDYGYTFGSGTRLTVV.

J is TRBJ2-2 and V is TRBV5-4; 9 positions match TRBD2. The CDR3 loop spans 16 amino acids. Germline V gene data show CDR1 as SGHNT and CDR2 as YYREEE (reference sequence). V was pared by 0 bases and J by 5 bases, with 5 bases of the junction left unmatched. CDR3 sequence: CASSLGASGKTGELFF. The CDR3 DNA sequence: TGTGCCAGCAGCTTGGGGGCTAGCGGGAAAACCGGGGAGCTGTTTTTT.

V usage is TRBV18 and J usage is TRBJ1-4; weak D call: TRBD1 (5 bases). The germline V gene encodes CDR1 KGHSH and CDR2 LQKENI. The CDR3 consists of 14 residues. Trimming left V 1 base short and J 3 bases short, with 6 bases between. The CDR3 DNA reads as TGTGCCAGCTCACCACGGGGGTCTAATGAAAAACTGTTTTTT. Its protein is CASSPRGSNEKLFF. Complete variable domain (other parts from reference TRBV18 and TRBJ1-4): NAGVMQNPRHLVRRRGQEARLRCSPMKGHSHVYWYRQLPEEGLKFMVYLQKENIIDESGMPKERFSAEFPKEGPSILRIQQVVRGDSAAYFCASSPRGSNEKLFFGSGTQLSVL.

The chain joins TRBV3-1 (or the pseudogene TRBV3-2) to TRBJ2-3; 9 bases are a match to TRBD2. Germline CDR1 LGHDT, CDR2 YNNKEL (reference sequence). The V gene end was trimmed by 3 bases and the J gene end by 2 bases; junction bases not matched to a gene: 9. The CDR3 extends over 17 amino acids. CDR3 in DNA: TGTGCCAGCAGCCACCCCCTAGCGGGATATACCACAGATACGCAGTATTTT. Its translation: CASSHPLAGYTTDTQYF.

The V and J genes are TRBV18 and TRBJ2-3; no firm D call. Germline V lookup: CDR1 KGHSH, CDR2 LQKENI. The CDR3 contains 13 residues. V was trimmed by 4 bases and J by 2 bases, leaving 7 bases between them. The CDR3 region has the DNA TGTGCCAGCTCACGGTCCTTCACAGATACGCAGTATTTT. This sequence encodes CASSRSFTDTQYF.

This clone has a single count. The V gene is TRBV3-1 (or the pseudogene TRBV3-2), the J gene TRBJ1-4, with D possibly matching TRBD1 (5 bases). Trimming took off 0 bases at V and 8 bases at J, with 13 bases between the two ends. In germline, CDR1 is LGHDT, CDR2 YNNKEL (reference sequence). CDR3 length: 15 amino acids. The CDR3 is CASSQDRHGGEKLFF. The CDR3 DNA reads as TGTGCCAGCAGCCAAGATCGTCACGGGGGGGAAAAACTGTTTTTT.

This chain joins TRBV24-1 and TRBJ2-7; 10 nucleotides match TRBD2. This CDR3 comprises 16 residues. Trimming at V came to 5 bases and at J to 0 bases, leaving 6 bases not matched to a gene. Per the germline V gene, CDR1 is KGHDR and CDR2 is SFDVKD. The chain's CDR3 is CATSAAGGPHSYEQYF. The CDR3 DNA follows: TGTGCCACCAGTGCAGCGGGAGGGCCTCACTCCTACGAGCAGTACTTC.

This chain connects TRBV5-1 to TRBJ2-1, with D possibly TRBD2 on 5 matching bases. The V gene lost 5 bases and the J gene lost 5 bases, with 11 bases spanning the gap. Germline V lookup: CDR1 SGHRS, CDR2 YFSETQ. The CDR3 is 13 residues long. CDR3 sequence: CASRTGNNNEQFF. For the CDR3, the DNA is TGCGCCAGCAGAACGGGGAACAACAATGAGCAGTTCTTC.

The chain links TRBV28 to TRBJ2-7; 7 bases agree with TRBD1. This CDR3 is built from 13 residues. Trimming at V came to 6 bases and at J to 4 bases, leaving 6 bases not matched to a gene. Germline V gene lookup returns CDR1 MDHEN and CDR2 SYDVKM. The CDR3 protein is CASRDRGPYEQYF. CDR3 in DNA: TGTGCCAGCAGGGATAGGGGGCCGTACGAGCAGTACTTC.

The J gene is TRBJ2-7, the V gene TRBV7-9; TRBD1 or TRBD2 may be the D gene (5 bases each). V lost 5 bases and J lost 4, with 9 bases in between. CDR1 and CDR2 (germline): SEHNR, FQNEAQ (reference sequence). This CDR3 comprises 12 residues. The CDR3 DNA reads TGTGCCAGCAGCCTCAGGGAGTACGAGCAGTACTTC. It translates to CASSLREYEQYF.

This clone was counted a few times. The rearrangement joins TRBV11-2 to TRBJ1-2; weak D call: TRBD1 (6 bases). Per germline, CDR1 SGHAT and CDR2 FQNNGV. The CDR3 runs to 15 residues. V was cut by 4 bases and J by 4 bases, with 16 bases left in between. The DNA for the CDR3 is TGTGCCAGCAGCTCCCTTTGGAGGGGGAGCTATGGCTACACCTTC. It yields the protein CASSSLWRGSYGYTF. Full variable domain (remainder filled in from reference TRBV11-2 and TRBJ1-2): EAGVAQSPRYKIIEKRQSVAFWCNPISGHATLYWYQQILGQGPKLLIQFQNNGVVDDSQLPKDRFSAERLKGVDSTLKIQPAKLEDSAVYLCASSSLWRGSYGYTFGSGTRLTVV.

The gene calls are TRBV5-1 and TRBJ2-5; TRBD2 matches at 12 bases. The CDR3 length is 17 residues. The germline V gene encodes CDR1 SGHRS and CDR2 YFSETQ. With V trimmed by 3 bases and J by 3 bases, 9 bases remained unmatched. CDR3 DNA sequence: TGCGCCAGCAGCTCACGCGCTAGCGGGAGGGGGGAAGAGACCCAGTACTTC. It is translated as CASSSRASGRGEETQYF.

The V and J genes are TRBV6-2 or TRBV6-3 and TRBJ2-3; D remains ambiguous. V shed 5 bases and J shed 0 bases, with 12 bases lying between them. Per germline, CDR1 MNHEY and CDR2 SVGEGT. The CDR3 is made up of 15 amino acids. This chain's CDR3 is CASSRPIGSTDTQYF. In DNA form, the CDR3 reads TGTGCCAGCAGTAGACCTATAGGTAGCACAGATACGCAGTATTTT.

The V gene is TRBV10-2, the J gene TRBJ2-3, with TRBD2 matching over 11 bases. CDR1 is WSHSY, CDR2 SAAADI, per germline. After removal of 6 bases from V and 2 bases from J, the junction contained 4 bases not matched to a gene. This CDR3 has 15 residues. CDR3 protein: CASRGGLAATDTQYF. The CDR3 region has the DNA TGCGCCAGCAGGGGGGGACTAGCGGCCACAGATACGCAGTATTTT.